The 10 T cell receptor beta chains below come from one sample, sequenced in a study of CD4 T cells in relation to SARS-CoV-2 and coronaviruses. Before the COVID-19 pandemic, during about 2011-2019, CD4+ T cells were taken from unexposed donors. The cells were cultured for under 13 days before CD4+ T cells were isolated. Sequencing was performed with immunoSEQ multiplex PCR; in TCRdb, only in-frame clones are kept and a portion is missing. The sample lists about 26,000 clones, just under 75% occurring once. No antigens are known for them. The sample consisted of CD4+ T cells from PBMCs, cultured in vitro. The source is a human donor in good health.

The chain is built from TRBV5-6 and TRBJ1-5, with no clear D. This CDR3 region has 14 residues. Germline loops: CDR1 SGHDT, CDR2 YYEEEE. Between the trimmed V and J ends, which lost 2 bases and 1 base, there was a span of 7 bases. In DNA, the CDR3 is TGTGCCAGCAGCTTCGGTAGGAGCAATCAGCCCCAGCATTTT. Translating it yields CASSFGRSNQPQHF.

In this sample, this clone turned up a few times. This rearrangement joins TRBV7-6 to TRBJ2-7; D unclear. Germline V gene lookup returns CDR1 SGHVS and CDR2 FNYEAQ. The CDR3 is made up of 11 amino acids. V was clipped by 4 bases and J by 7 bases, with 8 bases between them. The CDR3 here is CASSSMGEQYF. For the CDR3, the DNA is TGTGCCAGCAGCTCAATGGGTGAGCAGTACTTC.

The chain combines TRBV9 with TRBJ1-2, with a weak D call TRBD1 (6 bases). Trimming cost V 3 bases and J 4 bases, with 16 bases left between them. The V gene's germline CDR1 is SGDLS and CDR2 YYNGEE. The CDR3 extends over 15 amino acids. CDR3 amino acids: CASSGYRVTGYGYTF. CDR3 in DNA: TGTGCCAGCAGCGGATACAGGGTAACTGGCTATGGCTACACCTTC.

The rearrangement links TRBV11-3 to TRBJ2-2; TRBD2 aligns across 10 bases. V was pared by 5 bases and J by 5 bases, with 5 bases of the junction left unmatched. Germline CDR1 SGHNT, CDR2 YENEEA. This CDR3 contains 15 residues. CDR3 region: CASSRTSGKTGELFF. In DNA, the CDR3 is TGTGCCAGCAGCCGAACTAGCGGGAAGACCGGGGAGCTGTTTTTT. Supplemented by reference TRBV11-3 and TRBJ2-2, the full variable domain reads EAGVVQSPRYKIIEKKQPVAFWCNPISGHNTLYWYLQNLGQGPELLIRYENEEAVDDSQLPKDRFSAERLKGVDSTLKIQPAELGDSAVYLCASSRTSGKTGELFFGEGSRLTVL.

This chain connects TRBV12-1 to TRBJ1-2; TRBD1 is the table's D call and was not checked against the DNA. TRBV12-1 is an annotated pseudogene. The length of the CDR3 is 12 residues. CDR3: CASKGGNYGYTF. The CDR3 DNA follows: TGTGCCAGCAAAGGGGGTAACTATGGCTACACCTTC.

The CDR3 nucleotides read TGTGCCAGCAGTTTTGGGACGGTGAACACTGAAGCTTTCTTT. Its protein is CASSFGTVNTEAFF. The chain combines TRBV27 with TRBJ1-1; possibly TRBD1 for D (5 bases). CDR3 size: 14 residues. Trimming took 3 bases from V and 0 from J, leaving 8 bases between them. CDR1 and CDR2 from the germline V gene are MNHEY and SMNVEV (reference sequence).

The rearrangement links TRBV27 to TRBJ2-3, with 7 positions matching TRBD1. After removal of 6 bases from V and 1 base from J, the junction contained 4 bases not matched to a gene. The length of the CDR3 is 14 residues. CDR1 MNHEY and CDR2 SMNVEV come from the germline V gene (reference sequence). CDR3 in amino acids: CASSQDRGTDTQYF. DNA for the CDR3: TGTGCCAGCAGCCAAGACAGGGGCACAGATACGCAGTATTTT.

The chain links TRBV19 to TRBJ2-2; 10 positions agree with TRBD1. The CDR3 extends over 14 amino acids. V was clipped by 7 bases and J by 6 bases; unmatched bases: 5. Germline V gives CDR1 LNHDA, CDR2 SQIVND (reference sequence). The chain's CDR3 is CASTATGGAGELFF. For the CDR3, the DNA is TGTGCCAGTACCGCGACAGGGGGCGCCGGGGAGCTGTTTTTT.

The chain carries TRBV5-1 and TRBJ2-7, with 9 bases lining up with TRBD1. CDR3 length: 14 residues. The germline CDR1 and CDR2 sequences are SGHRS and YFSETQ. J was trimmed by 5 bases and V by 3 bases; bases with no gene match: 6. Here the CDR3 DNA reads TGCGCCAGCAGCTCTGGACAGGGGTGGGACGAGCAGTACTTC. This sequence encodes CASSSGQGWDEQYF.

The chain uses TRBV4-1 and TRBJ2-5, with TRBD1 matching over 7 bases. The CDR3 is 12 amino acids. After removal of 6 bases from V and 5 bases from J, the junction contained 3 bases not matched to a gene. Germline V lookup: CDR1 MGHRA, CDR2 YSYEKL. The CDR3 nucleotides read TGCGCCAGCAGAGACAGGGCGGAGACCCAGTACTTC. As protein: CASRDRAETQYF.